A selection of T cell receptor beta chains follows, all from one sample in a study of radiotherapy plus CTLA-4 blockade in lung cancer. The assay was immunoSEQ multiplex PCR, and TCRdb's table has in-frame clones only and misses some. Of approximately 89,000 clones listed, approximately 80% were seen once; the top ten hold 13% to 15%. This sample comprised peripheral blood, obtained from a patient treated with radiotherapy plus ipilimumab. The source of these receptors is a human donor with non-small cell lung cancer that progressed on radiotherapy plus ipilimumab. Each CDR3 is given with its conserved first and last residue. The D gene is left open where the match is weak. Clone size is stated in some rows and not others, as once, few, many or a class when expanded.

J gene: TRBJ2-3; V gene: TRBV30; D gene: -; CDR3 length: 17; clone size: -; CDR3 protein: CAWSPRGASLFPDTQYF; CDR3 DNA: TGTGCCTGGAGTCCCAGGGGGGCTAGCCTTTTCCCAGATACGCAGTATTTT
J gene: TRBJ2-5; V gene: TRBV7-9; D gene: -; CDR3 length: 15; clone size: -; CDR3 protein: CASSFGDAGRGDQYF; CDR3 DNA: TGTGCCAGCAGCTTCGGGGACGCAGGTCGTGGGGACCAGTACTTC
J gene: TRBJ2-1; V gene: TRBV5-1; D gene: -; CDR3 length: 14; clone size: -; CDR3 protein: CASSWDRSYHEQFF; CDR3 DNA: TGCGCCAGCAGTTGGGACCGCTCGTATCATGAGCAGTTCTTC
J gene: TRBJ2-4; V gene: TRBV27; D gene: -; CDR3 length: 16; clone size: -; CDR3 protein: CASSLTQRTSQSIQYF; CDR3 DNA: TGTGCCAGCAGTTTAACCCAGAGGACCAGTCAAAGCATTCAGTACTTC
J gene: TRBJ1-2; V gene: TRBV4-3; D gene: -; CDR3 length: 14; clone size: -; CDR3 protein: CASSPTGQNYGYTF; CDR3 DNA: TGCGCCAGCAGCCCTACAGGACAGAACTATGGCTACACCTTC
J gene: TRBJ2-7; V gene: TRBV2; D gene: -; CDR3 length: 13; clone size: -; CDR3 protein: CASIQGYFYEQYF; CDR3 DNA: TGTGCCAGCATCCAAGGGTATTTCTACGAGCAGTACTTC
J gene: TRBJ2-7; V gene: TRBV4-2; D gene: -; CDR3 length: 20; clone size: -; CDR3 protein: CASSQDRGASPGPFSYEQYF; CDR3 DNA: TGTGCCAGCAGCCAAGATAGGGGGGCTAGCCCCGGGCCCTTCTCCTACGAGCAGTACTTC
J gene: TRBJ2-3; V gene: TRBV9; D gene: -; CDR3 length: 15; clone size: -; CDR3 protein: CASSVAPGVTDTQYF; CDR3 DNA: TGTGCCAGCAGCGTAGCTCCTGGGGTGACAGATACGCAGTATTTT
J gene: TRBJ1-1; V gene: TRBV7-3; D gene: -; CDR3 length: 15; clone size: few; CDR3 protein: CASSPQGGGYTEAFF; CDR3 DNA: TGTGCCAGCAGCCCACAGGGAGGAGGGTACACTGAAGCTTTCTTT
J gene: TRBJ1-4; V gene: TRBV5-1; D gene: TRBD1; CDR3 length: 14; clone size: -; CDR3 protein: CASSHRGPDEKLFF; CDR3 DNA: TGCGCCAGCAGCCACAGGGGGCCCGATGAAAAACTGTTTTTT
J gene: TRBJ2-4; V gene: TRBV5-6; D gene: TRBD1; CDR3 length: 15; clone size: -; CDR3 protein: CASSFSQGFKNIQYF; CDR3 DNA: TGTGCCAGCAGCTTTTCACAGGGGTTTAAAAACATTCAGTACTTC
J gene: TRBJ2-2; V gene: TRBV9; D gene: -; CDR3 length: 15; clone size: few; CDR3 protein: CASSVVGANTGELFF; CDR3 DNA: TGTGCCAGCAGCGTAGTCGGGGCGAACACCGGGGAGCTGTTTTTT
J gene: TRBJ1-2; V gene: TRBV18; D gene: -; CDR3 length: 13; clone size: few; CDR3 protein: CASSLQGGYGYTF; CDR3 DNA: TGTGCCAGCTCATTGCAAGGGGGCTATGGCTACACCTTC
J gene: TRBJ2-3; V gene: TRBV10-3; D gene: -; CDR3 length: 14; clone size: once; CDR3 protein: CAIMPEGGTDTQYF; CDR3 DNA: TGTGCCATCATGCCCGAAGGGGGCACAGATACGCAGTATTTT
J gene: TRBJ2-2; V gene: TRBV30; D gene: -; CDR3 length: 11; clone size: -; CDR3 protein: CAWGPAGELFF; CDR3 DNA: TGTGCCTGGGGGCCGGCCGGGGAGCTGTTTTTT
J gene: TRBJ2-1; V gene: TRBV21-1; D gene: -; CDR3 length: 14; clone size: -; CDR3 protein: CARQSGSGRYEQFF; CDR3 DNA: TGTGCCAGACAAAGCGGGAGCGGACGGTATGAGCAGTTCTTC
J gene: TRBJ2-1; V gene: TRBV4-3; D gene: -; CDR3 length: 11; clone size: -; CDR3 protein: CASSLGNEQFF; CDR3 DNA: TGCGCCAGCAGCCTGGGCAATGAGCAGTTCTTC
J gene: TRBJ1-1; V gene: TRBV9; D gene: TRBD1; CDR3 length: 15; clone size: -; CDR3 protein: CASSTQTGGVGEAFF; CDR3 DNA: TGTGCCAGCAGCACACAGACAGGGGGCGTGGGTGAAGCTTTCTTT
J gene: TRBJ2-7; V gene: TRBV4-3; D gene: -; CDR3 length: 15; clone size: -; CDR3 protein: CASSQERVTPYEQYF; CDR3 DNA: TGCGCCAGCAGCCAAGAAAGAGTCACCCCCTACGAGCAGTACTTC
J gene: TRBJ1-1; V gene: TRBV10-3; D gene: -; CDR3 length: 12; clone size: -; CDR3 protein: CAIKERGNEAFF; CDR3 DNA: TGTGCCATCAAAGAGAGGGGTAACGAAGCTTTCTTT
J gene: TRBJ1-1; V gene: TRBV19; D gene: -; CDR3 length: 15; clone size: -; CDR3 protein: CASSSIWTGNTEAFF; CDR3 DNA: TGTGCCAGTAGTTCTATCTGGACCGGGAACACTGAAGCTTTCTTT
J gene: TRBJ2-2; V gene: TRBV7-2; D gene: -; CDR3 length: 15; clone size: few; CDR3 protein: CASSLGAANTGELFF; CDR3 DNA: TGTGCCAGCAGCTTAGGGGCCGCGAACACCGGGGAGCTGTTTTTT
J gene: TRBJ2-7; V gene: TRBV6-5; D gene: -; CDR3 length: 14; clone size: -; CDR3 protein: CASSQGPGAYEQYF; CDR3 DNA: TGTGCCAGCAGTCAGGGGCCGGGGGCCTACGAGCAGTACTTC
J gene: TRBJ2-7; V gene: TRBV5-4; D gene: -; CDR3 length: 15; clone size: -; CDR3 protein: CASSGGGPSSYEQYF; CDR3 DNA: TGTGCCAGCAGTGGTGGGGGGCCTAGCTCCTACGAGCAGTACTTC
J gene: TRBJ2-1; V gene: TRBV27; D gene: TRBD2; CDR3 length: 13; clone size: -; CDR3 protein: CASGLAGGWEQFF; CDR3 DNA: TGTGCCAGCGGACTAGCGGGGGGATGGGAGCAGTTCTTC
J gene: TRBJ1-1; V gene: TRBV19; D gene: TRBD1; CDR3 length: 13; clone size: -; CDR3 protein: CASSVDRDTEAFF; CDR3 DNA: TGTGCCAGTAGTGTCGACAGGGACACTGAAGCTTTCTTT
J gene: TRBJ2-7; V gene: TRBV5-1; D gene: -; CDR3 length: 16; clone size: -; CDR3 protein: CASSLDSRPSGGEQYF; CDR3 DNA: TGCGCCAGCAGCTTGGACTCACGGCCCAGCGGAGGCGAGCAGTACTTC
J gene: TRBJ2-3; V gene: TRBV7-9; D gene: -; CDR3 length: 16; clone size: -; CDR3 protein: CASSTDWTFSPDTQYF; CDR3 DNA: TGTGCCAGCAGTACGGACTGGACCTTCTCCCCAGATACGCAGTATTTT
J gene: TRBJ2-7; V gene: TRBV28; D gene: -; CDR3 length: 13; clone size: -; CDR3 protein: CASSSGQSYEQYF; CDR3 DNA: TGTGCCAGCAGTTCAGGACAGTCCTACGAGCAGTACTTC
J gene: TRBJ2-1; V gene: TRBV10-3; D gene: TRBD2; CDR3 length: 15; clone size: once; CDR3 protein: CAISGLAGGPNEQFF; CDR3 DNA: TGTGCCATCAGCGGACTAGCGGGAGGGCCTAATGAGCAGTTCTTC
J gene: TRBJ1-4; V gene: TRBV11-2; D gene: -; CDR3 length: 15; clone size: -; CDR3 protein: CASSPHRASNEKLFF; CDR3 DNA: TGTGCCAGCAGCCCCCACAGGGCAAGTAATGAAAAACTGTTTTTT
J gene: TRBJ2-3; V gene: TRBV10-3; D gene: -; CDR3 length: 13; clone size: -; CDR3 protein: CAISPLPTDTQYF; CDR3 DNA: TGTGCCATCAGCCCGCTGCCCACAGATACGCAGTATTTT
J gene: TRBJ1-1; V gene: TRBV18; D gene: TRBD1; CDR3 length: 15; clone size: once; CDR3 protein: CASSPMTGRNTEAFF; CDR3 DNA: TGTGCCAGCTCACCAATGACAGGGAGGAACACTGAAGCTTTCTTT
J gene: TRBJ1-2; V gene: TRBV6-1; D gene: -; CDR3 length: 13; clone size: -; CDR3 protein: CASRGGDRYGYTF; CDR3 DNA: TGTGCCAGCAGGGGAGGCGATCGCTATGGCTACACCTTC
J gene: TRBJ1-4; V gene: TRBV7-9; D gene: -; CDR3 length: 16; clone size: -; CDR3 protein: CASSSPPGETNEKLFF; CDR3 DNA: TGTGCCAGCAGTTCTCCCCCAGGAGAGACTAATGAAAAACTGTTTTTT
J gene: TRBJ1-6; V gene: TRBV6-5; D gene: TRBD1; CDR3 length: 16; clone size: -; CDR3 protein: CASSYGGQGGNSPLHF; CDR3 DNA: TGTGCCAGCAGTTACGGGGGACAGGGAGGGAATTCACCCCTCCACTTT
J gene: TRBJ2-5; V gene: TRBV5-6; D gene: -; CDR3 length: 11; clone size: once; CDR3 protein: CASSFGETQYF; CDR3 DNA: TGTGCCAGCAGCTTTGGTGAGACCCAGTACTTC
J gene: TRBJ2-7; V gene: TRBV7-2; D gene: -; CDR3 length: 13; clone size: -; CDR3 protein: CASSPLAGSEQYF; CDR3 DNA: TGTGCCAGCAGCCCTCTGGCGGGATCCGAGCAGTACTTC
J gene: TRBJ2-5; V gene: TRBV7-9; D gene: TRBD2; CDR3 length: 17; clone size: -; CDR3 protein: CASSWGVIAGLQETQYF; CDR3 DNA: TGTGCCAGCAGCTGGGGGGTTATAGCGGGACTCCAAGAGACCCAGTACTTC
J gene: TRBJ2-3; V gene: TRBV19; D gene: TRBD2; CDR3 length: 15; clone size: once; CDR3 protein: CASSRLAGSTDTQYF; CDR3 DNA: TGTGCCAGTAGTAGACTAGCGGGATCCACAGATACGCAGTATTTT
J gene: TRBJ2-7; V gene: TRBV10-3; D gene: -; CDR3 length: 11; clone size: -; CDR3 protein: CAIKYSYEQYF; CDR3 DNA: TGTGCCATCAAGTATTCCTACGAGCAGTACTTC
J gene: TRBJ2-7; V gene: TRBV6-5; D gene: TRBD1; CDR3 length: 15; clone size: -; CDR3 protein: CASSGSTGGSYEQYF; CDR3 DNA: TGTGCCAGCAGTGGCTCGACAGGGGGCTCCTACGAGCAGTACTTC
J gene: TRBJ1-1; V gene: TRBV7-9; D gene: -; CDR3 length: 15; clone size: -; CDR3 protein: CASSSPRARSTEAFF; CDR3 DNA: TGTGCCAGCAGCTCCCCCCGGGCCCGGAGCACTGAAGCTTTCTTT
J gene: TRBJ2-5; V gene: TRBV7-9; D gene: TRBD2; CDR3 length: 15; clone size: -; CDR3 protein: CASSLLADFQETQYF; CDR3 DNA: TGTGCCAGCAGCTTACTAGCGGATTTCCAAGAGACCCAGTACTTC
J gene: TRBJ2-7; V gene: TRBV6-5; D gene: TRBD1; CDR3 length: 12; clone size: -; CDR3 protein: CASRASTGNDYF; CDR3 DNA: TGTGCCAGCAGAGCCTCGACAGGGAACGATTACTTC
J gene: TRBJ2-5; V gene: TRBV9; D gene: TRBD2; CDR3 length: 16; clone size: -; CDR3 protein: CPGPVLAGGGSETQYF; CDR3 DNA: TGTCCTGGGCCGGTACTAGCGGGAGGGGGAAGTGAGACCCAGTACTTC
J gene: TRBJ2-7; V gene: TRBV15; D gene: TRBD2; CDR3 length: 17; clone size: -; CDR3 protein: CATSRARVLAGDYEQYF; CDR3 DNA: TGTGCCACCAGCAGAGCACGTGTGCTAGCGGGAGATTACGAGCAGTACTTC
J gene: TRBJ2-7; V gene: TRBV18; D gene: -; CDR3 length: 15; clone size: -; CDR3 protein: CASSPRLAAAGEQYF; CDR3 DNA: TGTGCCAGCTCACCTCGGCTAGCTGCCGCGGGTGAGCAGTACTTC
J gene: TRBJ2-3; V gene: TRBV6-5; D gene: TRBD1; CDR3 length: 14; clone size: -; CDR3 protein: CASSPTDRADTQYF; CDR3 DNA: TGTGCCAGCAGCCCCACTGACAGGGCAGATACGCAGTATTTT
J gene: TRBJ1-5; V gene: TRBV6-1; D gene: -; CDR3 length: 16; clone size: -; CDR3 protein: CASSEIRGSSNQPQHF; CDR3 DNA: TGTGCCAGCAGTGAAATTCGGGGCTCCAGCAATCAGCCCCAGCATTTT
J gene: TRBJ2-3; V gene: TRBV10-3; D gene: TRBD1; CDR3 length: 14; clone size: -; CDR3 protein: CAIKGQVDTDTQYF; CDR3 DNA: TGTGCCATCAAGGGACAGGTGGACACAGATACGCAGTATTTT
J gene: TRBJ2-7; V gene: TRBV27; D gene: TRBD1; CDR3 length: 15; clone size: few; CDR3 protein: CASSLNRQGAYEQYF; CDR3 DNA: TGTGCCAGCAGTTTAAATCGGCAGGGGGCTTACGAGCAGTACTTC
J gene: TRBJ2-2; V gene: TRBV7-9; D gene: TRBD1; CDR3 length: 14; clone size: -; CDR3 protein: CASSRQGGTGELFF; CDR3 DNA: TGTGCCAGCAGCCGACAGGGGGGCACCGGGGAGCTGTTTTTT
J gene: TRBJ2-7; V gene: TRBV5-8; D gene: -; CDR3 length: 13; clone size: -; CDR3 protein: CASSLRWGSEQYF; CDR3 DNA: TGTGCCAGCAGCTTGAGATGGGGATCCGAGCAGTACTTC
J gene: TRBJ1-1; V gene: TRBV28; D gene: -; CDR3 length: 14; clone size: -; CDR3 protein: CASSLPVRNTEAFF; CDR3 DNA: TGTGCCAGCAGTTTACCAGTTAGGAACACTGAAGCTTTCTTT
J gene: TRBJ1-4; V gene: TRBV19; D gene: TRBD1; CDR3 length: 19; clone size: -; CDR3 protein: CASSIRRGGDREGNEKLFF; CDR3 DNA: TGTGCCAGTAGTATTCGAAGGGGGGGAGACAGGGAAGGTAATGAAAAACTGTTTTTT
J gene: TRBJ1-2; V gene: TRBV4-3; D gene: -; CDR3 length: 14; clone size: -; CDR3 protein: CASSQVEVKGGYTF; CDR3 DNA: TGCGCCAGCAGCCAAGTGGAGGTTAAGGGCGGCTACACCTTC